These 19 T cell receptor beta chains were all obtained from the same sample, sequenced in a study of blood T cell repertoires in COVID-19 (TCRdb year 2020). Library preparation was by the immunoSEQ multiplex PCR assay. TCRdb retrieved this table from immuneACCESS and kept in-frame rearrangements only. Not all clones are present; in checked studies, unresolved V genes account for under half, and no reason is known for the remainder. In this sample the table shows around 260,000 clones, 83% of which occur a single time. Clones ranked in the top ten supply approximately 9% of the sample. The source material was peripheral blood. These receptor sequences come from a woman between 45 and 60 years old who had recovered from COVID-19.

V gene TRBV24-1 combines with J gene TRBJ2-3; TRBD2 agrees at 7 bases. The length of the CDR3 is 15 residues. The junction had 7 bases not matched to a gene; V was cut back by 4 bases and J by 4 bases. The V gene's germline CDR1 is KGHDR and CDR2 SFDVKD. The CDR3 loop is CATSDPGRASDTQYF. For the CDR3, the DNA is TGTGCCACCAGTGACCCAGGGAGGGCCTCAGATACGCAGTATTTT.

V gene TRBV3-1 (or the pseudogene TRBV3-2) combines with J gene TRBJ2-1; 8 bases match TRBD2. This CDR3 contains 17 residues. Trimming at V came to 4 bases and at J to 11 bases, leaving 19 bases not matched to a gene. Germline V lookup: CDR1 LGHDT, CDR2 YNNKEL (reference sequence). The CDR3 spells CASSPSFAGGSAMKQFF. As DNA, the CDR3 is TGTGCCAGCAGCCCGTCTTTTGCGGGGGGATCGGCGATGAAGCAGTTCTTC.

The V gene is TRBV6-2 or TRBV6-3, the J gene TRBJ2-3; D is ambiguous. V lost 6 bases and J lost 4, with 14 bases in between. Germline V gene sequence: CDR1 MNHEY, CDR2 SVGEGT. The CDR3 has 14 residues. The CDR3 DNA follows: TGTGCCAGCAGCCCAGGCGGCACCCCAGATACGCAGTATTTT. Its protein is CASSPGGTPDTQYF.

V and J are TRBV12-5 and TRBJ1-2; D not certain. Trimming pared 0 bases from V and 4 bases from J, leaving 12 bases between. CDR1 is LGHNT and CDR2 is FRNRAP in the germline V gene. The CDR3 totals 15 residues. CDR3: CASGLVKGRSYGYTF. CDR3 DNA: TGTGCTAGTGGTTTGGTAAAAGGCAGGTCCTATGGCTACACCTTC.

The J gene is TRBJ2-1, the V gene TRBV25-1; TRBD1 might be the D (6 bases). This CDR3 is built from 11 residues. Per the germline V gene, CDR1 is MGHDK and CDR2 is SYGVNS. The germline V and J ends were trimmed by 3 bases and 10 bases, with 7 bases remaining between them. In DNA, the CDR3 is TGTGCCAGCAGTGAGGGACAAGAGCAGTTCTTC. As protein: CASSEGQEQFF.

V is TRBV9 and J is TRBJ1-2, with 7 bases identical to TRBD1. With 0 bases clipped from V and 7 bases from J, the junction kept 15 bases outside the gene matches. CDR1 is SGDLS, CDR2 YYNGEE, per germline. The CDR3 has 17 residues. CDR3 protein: CASSVAAAGGPGRGYTF. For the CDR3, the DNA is TGTGCCAGCAGCGTAGCCGCGGCAGGGGGGCCAGGACGTGGCTACACCTTC.

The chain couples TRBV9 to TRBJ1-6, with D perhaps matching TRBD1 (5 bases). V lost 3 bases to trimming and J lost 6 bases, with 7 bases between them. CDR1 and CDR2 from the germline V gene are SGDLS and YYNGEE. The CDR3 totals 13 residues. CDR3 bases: TGTGCCAGCAGCGAACAGGCTAATTCACCCCTCCACTTT. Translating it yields CASSEQANSPLHF. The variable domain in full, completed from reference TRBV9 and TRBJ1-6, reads DSGVTQTPKHLITATGQRVTLRCSPRSGDLSVYWYQQSLDQGLQFLIQYYNGEERAKGNILERFSAQQFPDLHSELNLSSLELGDSALYFCASSEQANSPLHFGNGTRLTVT.

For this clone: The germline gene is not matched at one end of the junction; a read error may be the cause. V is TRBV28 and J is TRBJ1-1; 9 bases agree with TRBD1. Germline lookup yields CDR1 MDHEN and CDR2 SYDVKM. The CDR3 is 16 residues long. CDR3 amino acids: CASSLSPGTGNPEAFF. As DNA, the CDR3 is TGTGCCAGCAGTTTGTCCCCCGGGACAGGGAACCCTGAAGCTTTCTTT.

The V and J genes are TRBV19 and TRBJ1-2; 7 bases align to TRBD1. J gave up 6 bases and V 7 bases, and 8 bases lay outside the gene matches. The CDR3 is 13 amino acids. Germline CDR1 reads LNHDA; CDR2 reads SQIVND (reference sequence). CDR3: CASTPTGINGYTF. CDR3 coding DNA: TGTGCCAGTACCCCGACAGGGATCAATGGCTACACCTTC.

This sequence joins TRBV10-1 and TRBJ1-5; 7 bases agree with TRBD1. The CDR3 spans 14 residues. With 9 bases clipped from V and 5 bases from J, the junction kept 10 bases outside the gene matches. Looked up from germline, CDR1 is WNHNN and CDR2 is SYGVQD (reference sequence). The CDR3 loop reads CASGRGRDDQPQHF. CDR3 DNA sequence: TGCGCCAGTGGAAGGGGGCGCGACGATCAGCCCCAGCATTTT.

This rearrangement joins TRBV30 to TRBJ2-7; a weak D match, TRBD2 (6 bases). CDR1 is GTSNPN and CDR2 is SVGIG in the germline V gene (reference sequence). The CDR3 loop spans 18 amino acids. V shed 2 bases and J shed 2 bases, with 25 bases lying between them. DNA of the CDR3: TGTGCCTGGAGTTCCCCAAGCCCTCTTGGGGGGACCGCCTACGAGCAGTACTTC. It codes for CAWSSPSPLGGTAYEQYF.

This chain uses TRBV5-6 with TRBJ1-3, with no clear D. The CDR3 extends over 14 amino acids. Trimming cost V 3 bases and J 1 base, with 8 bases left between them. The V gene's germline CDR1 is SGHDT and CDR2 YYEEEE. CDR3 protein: CASSSLVSGNTIYF. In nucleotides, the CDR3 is TGTGCCAGCAGCTCCCTCGTTTCTGGAAACACCATATATTTT. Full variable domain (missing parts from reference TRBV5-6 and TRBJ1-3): DAGVTQSPTHLIKTRGQQVTLRCSPKSGHDTVSWYQQALGQGPQFIFQYYEEEERQRGNFPDRFSGHQFPNYSSELNVNALLLGDSALYLCASSSLVSGNTIYFGEGSWLTVV.

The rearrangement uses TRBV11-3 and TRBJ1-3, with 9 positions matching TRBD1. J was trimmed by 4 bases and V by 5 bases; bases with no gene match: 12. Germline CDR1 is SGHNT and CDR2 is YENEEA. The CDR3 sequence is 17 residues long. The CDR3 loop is CASSLYRTGGDGNTIYF. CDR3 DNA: TGTGCCAGCAGCCTTTACAGAACAGGGGGCGACGGAAACACCATATATTTT.

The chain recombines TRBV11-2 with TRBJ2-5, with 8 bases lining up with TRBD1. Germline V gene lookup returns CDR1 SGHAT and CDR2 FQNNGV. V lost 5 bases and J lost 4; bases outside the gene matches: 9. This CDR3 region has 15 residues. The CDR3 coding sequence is TGTGCCAGCAGCCCCTTTCCAGGGGGCATAGAGACCCAGTACTTC. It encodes CASSPFPGGIETQYF.

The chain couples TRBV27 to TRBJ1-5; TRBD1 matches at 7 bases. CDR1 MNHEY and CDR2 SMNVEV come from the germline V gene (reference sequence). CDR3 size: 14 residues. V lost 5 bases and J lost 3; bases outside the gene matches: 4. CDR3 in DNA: TGTGCCAGCAGTACGACAGGGCCCAATCAGCCCCAGCATTTT. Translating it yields CASSTTGPNQPQHF.

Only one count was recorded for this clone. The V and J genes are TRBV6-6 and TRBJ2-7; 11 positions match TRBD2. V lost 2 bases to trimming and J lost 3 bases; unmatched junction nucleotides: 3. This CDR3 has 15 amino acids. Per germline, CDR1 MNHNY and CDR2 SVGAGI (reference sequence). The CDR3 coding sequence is TGTGCCAGCAGTTACGCGACTAGCGGGATCTACGAGCAGTACTTC. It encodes CASSYATSGIYEQYF.

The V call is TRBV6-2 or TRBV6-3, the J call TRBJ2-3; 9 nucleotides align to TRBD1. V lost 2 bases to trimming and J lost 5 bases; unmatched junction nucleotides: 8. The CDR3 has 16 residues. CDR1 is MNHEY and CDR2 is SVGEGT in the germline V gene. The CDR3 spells CASSYEDRGVIDTQYF. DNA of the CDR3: TGTGCCAGCAGTTACGAGGACAGGGGTGTGATAGATACGCAGTATTTT.

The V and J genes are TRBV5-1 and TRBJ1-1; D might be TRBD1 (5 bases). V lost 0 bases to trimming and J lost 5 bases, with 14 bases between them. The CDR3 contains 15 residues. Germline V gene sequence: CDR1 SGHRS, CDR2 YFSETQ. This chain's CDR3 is CASSLEPGTYTEAFF. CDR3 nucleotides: TGCGCCAGCAGCTTGGAGCCAGGGACTTATACTGAAGCTTTCTTT.

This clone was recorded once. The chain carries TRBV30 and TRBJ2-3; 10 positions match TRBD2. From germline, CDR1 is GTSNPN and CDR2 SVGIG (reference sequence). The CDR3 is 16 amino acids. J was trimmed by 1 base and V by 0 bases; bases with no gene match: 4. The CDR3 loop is CAWSVLSGGGTDTQYF. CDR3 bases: TGTGCCTGGAGTGTATTGAGCGGGGGGGGCACAGATACGCAGTATTTT.